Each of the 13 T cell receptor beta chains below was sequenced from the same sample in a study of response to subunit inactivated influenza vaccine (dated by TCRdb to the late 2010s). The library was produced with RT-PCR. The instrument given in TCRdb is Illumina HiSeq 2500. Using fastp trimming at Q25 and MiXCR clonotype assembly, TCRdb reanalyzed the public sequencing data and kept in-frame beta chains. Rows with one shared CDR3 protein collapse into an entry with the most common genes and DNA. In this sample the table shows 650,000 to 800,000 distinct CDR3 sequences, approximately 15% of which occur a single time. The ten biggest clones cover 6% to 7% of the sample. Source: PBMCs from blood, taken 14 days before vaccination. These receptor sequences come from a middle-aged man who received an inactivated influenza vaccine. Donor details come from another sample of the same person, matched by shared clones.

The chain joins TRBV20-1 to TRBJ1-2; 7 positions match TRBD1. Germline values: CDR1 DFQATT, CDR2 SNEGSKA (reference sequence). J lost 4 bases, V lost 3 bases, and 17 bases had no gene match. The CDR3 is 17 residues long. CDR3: CSASALPRRQGSYGYTF. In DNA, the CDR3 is TGCAGTGCTAGTGCCCTCCCCCGTAGACAGGGCTCCTATGGCTACACCTTC.

The CDR3 DNA follows: TGCGCCAGCAGTGCAATTACTAACGGACCCACAGATACGCAGTATTTT. Protein: CASSAITNGPTDTQYF. The chain joins TRBV10-1 to TRBJ2-3; D is uncertain. This CDR3 has 16 amino acids. Looked up from germline, CDR1 is WNHNN and CDR2 is SYGVQD (reference sequence). The ends were cut back, 4 bases at V and 2 bases at J, with 16 bases in the middle.

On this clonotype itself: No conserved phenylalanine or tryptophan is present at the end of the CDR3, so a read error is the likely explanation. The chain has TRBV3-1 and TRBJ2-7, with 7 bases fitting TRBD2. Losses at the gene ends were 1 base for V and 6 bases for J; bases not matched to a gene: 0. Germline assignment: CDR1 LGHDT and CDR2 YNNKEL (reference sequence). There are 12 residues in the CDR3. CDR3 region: CASSQAGGEQYL. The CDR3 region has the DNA TGTGCCAGCAGCCAAGCGGGGGGCGAGCAGTACCTC.

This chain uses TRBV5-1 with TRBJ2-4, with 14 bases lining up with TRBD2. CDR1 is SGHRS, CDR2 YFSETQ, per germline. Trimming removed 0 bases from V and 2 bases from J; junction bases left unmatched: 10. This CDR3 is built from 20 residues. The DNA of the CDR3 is TGCGCCAGCAGCTTGGGACTAGCGGGAGGGACCACTAGAACCAAAAACATTCAGTACTTC. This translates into CASSLGLAGGTTRTKNIQYF.

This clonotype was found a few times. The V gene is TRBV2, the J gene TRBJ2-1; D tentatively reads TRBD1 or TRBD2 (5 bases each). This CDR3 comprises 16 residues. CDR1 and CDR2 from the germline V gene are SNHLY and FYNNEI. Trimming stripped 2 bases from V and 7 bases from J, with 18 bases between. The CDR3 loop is CASSEWGGLSRNEQFF. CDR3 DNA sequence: TGTGCCAGCAGTGAATGGGGCGGACTCTCTCGGAATGAGCAGTTCTTC.

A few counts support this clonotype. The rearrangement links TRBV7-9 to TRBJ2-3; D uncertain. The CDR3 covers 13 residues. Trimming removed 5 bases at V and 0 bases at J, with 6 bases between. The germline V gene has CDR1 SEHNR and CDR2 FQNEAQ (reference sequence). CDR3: CASSHSSTDTQYF. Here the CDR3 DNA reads TGTGCCAGCAGCCATTCTAGCACAGATACGCAGTATTTT.

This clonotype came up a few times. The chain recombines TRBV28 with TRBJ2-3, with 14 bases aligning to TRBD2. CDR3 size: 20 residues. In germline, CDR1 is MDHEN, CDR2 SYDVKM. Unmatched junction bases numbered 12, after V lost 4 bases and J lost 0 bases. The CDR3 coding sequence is TGTGCCAGCAGTTCACGTTGGACTAGCGGGGGGTTAGCTAGCACAGATACGCAGTATTTT. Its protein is CASSSRWTSGGLASTDTQYF.

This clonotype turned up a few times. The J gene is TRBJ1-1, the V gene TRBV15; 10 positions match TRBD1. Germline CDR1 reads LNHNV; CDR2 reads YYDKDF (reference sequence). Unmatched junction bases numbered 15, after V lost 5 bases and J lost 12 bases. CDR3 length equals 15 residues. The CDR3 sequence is CATSVNRDRGSLTFF. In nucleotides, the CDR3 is TGTGCCACCAGCGTTAACCGGGACAGGGGATCCCTTACTTTCTTT.

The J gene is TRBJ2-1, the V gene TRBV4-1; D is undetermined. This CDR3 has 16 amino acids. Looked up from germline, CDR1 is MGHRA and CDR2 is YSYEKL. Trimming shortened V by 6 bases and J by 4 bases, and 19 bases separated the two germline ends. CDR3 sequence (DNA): TGCGCCAGCAGATCCACGGACCAGAATAATTACAATGAGCAGTTCTTC. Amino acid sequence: CASRSTDQNNYNEQFF.

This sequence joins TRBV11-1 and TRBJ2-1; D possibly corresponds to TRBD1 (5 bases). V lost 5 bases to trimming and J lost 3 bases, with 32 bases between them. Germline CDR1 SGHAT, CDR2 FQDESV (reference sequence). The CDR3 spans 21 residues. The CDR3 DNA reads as TGTGCCAGCAGCATTACAGCTTTTGACCTACAGGCCCAAGGGTTCTACAATGAGCAGTTCTTC. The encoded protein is CASSITAFDLQAQGFYNEQFF. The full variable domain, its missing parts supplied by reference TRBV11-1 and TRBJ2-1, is EAEVAQSPRYKITEKSQAVAFWCDPISGHATLYWYRQILGQGPELLVQFQDESVVDDSQLPKDRFSAERLKGVDSTLKIQPAELGDSAMYLCASSITAFDLQAQGFYNEQFFGPGTRLTVL.

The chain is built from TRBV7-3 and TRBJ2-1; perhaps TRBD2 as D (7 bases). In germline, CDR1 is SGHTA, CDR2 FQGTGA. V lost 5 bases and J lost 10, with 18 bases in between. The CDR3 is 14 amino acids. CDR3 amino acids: CASSLWGGLGEQFF. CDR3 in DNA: TGTGCCAGCAGCCTGTGGGGGGGCCTCGGAGAGCAGTTCTTC.

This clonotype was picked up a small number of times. CDR3 coding DNA: TGTGCCTGGATCACGGGGCGCGAGCAGTACTTC. It yields the protein CAWITGREQYF. The V call is TRBV30, the J call TRBJ2-7; the D gene could be TRBD1 or TRBD2 (5 bases each). The germline V gene encodes CDR1 GTSNPN and CDR2 SVGIG (reference sequence). This CDR3 spans 11 amino acids. The V gene lost 4 bases and the J gene lost 6 bases, with 10 bases spanning the gap.

The CDR3 here is CAGRGSGSGTDTQYF. The CDR3 nucleotides read TGTGCCGGGCGTGGGAGCGGGAGCGGCACAGATACGCAGTATTTT. J is TRBJ2-3 and V is TRBV6-2 or TRBV6-3, with 8 bases fitting TRBD2. The germline gives CDR1 MNHEY, CDR2 SVGEGT. The CDR3 is 15 residues long. V was clipped by 11 bases and J by 1 base; unmatched bases: 11.